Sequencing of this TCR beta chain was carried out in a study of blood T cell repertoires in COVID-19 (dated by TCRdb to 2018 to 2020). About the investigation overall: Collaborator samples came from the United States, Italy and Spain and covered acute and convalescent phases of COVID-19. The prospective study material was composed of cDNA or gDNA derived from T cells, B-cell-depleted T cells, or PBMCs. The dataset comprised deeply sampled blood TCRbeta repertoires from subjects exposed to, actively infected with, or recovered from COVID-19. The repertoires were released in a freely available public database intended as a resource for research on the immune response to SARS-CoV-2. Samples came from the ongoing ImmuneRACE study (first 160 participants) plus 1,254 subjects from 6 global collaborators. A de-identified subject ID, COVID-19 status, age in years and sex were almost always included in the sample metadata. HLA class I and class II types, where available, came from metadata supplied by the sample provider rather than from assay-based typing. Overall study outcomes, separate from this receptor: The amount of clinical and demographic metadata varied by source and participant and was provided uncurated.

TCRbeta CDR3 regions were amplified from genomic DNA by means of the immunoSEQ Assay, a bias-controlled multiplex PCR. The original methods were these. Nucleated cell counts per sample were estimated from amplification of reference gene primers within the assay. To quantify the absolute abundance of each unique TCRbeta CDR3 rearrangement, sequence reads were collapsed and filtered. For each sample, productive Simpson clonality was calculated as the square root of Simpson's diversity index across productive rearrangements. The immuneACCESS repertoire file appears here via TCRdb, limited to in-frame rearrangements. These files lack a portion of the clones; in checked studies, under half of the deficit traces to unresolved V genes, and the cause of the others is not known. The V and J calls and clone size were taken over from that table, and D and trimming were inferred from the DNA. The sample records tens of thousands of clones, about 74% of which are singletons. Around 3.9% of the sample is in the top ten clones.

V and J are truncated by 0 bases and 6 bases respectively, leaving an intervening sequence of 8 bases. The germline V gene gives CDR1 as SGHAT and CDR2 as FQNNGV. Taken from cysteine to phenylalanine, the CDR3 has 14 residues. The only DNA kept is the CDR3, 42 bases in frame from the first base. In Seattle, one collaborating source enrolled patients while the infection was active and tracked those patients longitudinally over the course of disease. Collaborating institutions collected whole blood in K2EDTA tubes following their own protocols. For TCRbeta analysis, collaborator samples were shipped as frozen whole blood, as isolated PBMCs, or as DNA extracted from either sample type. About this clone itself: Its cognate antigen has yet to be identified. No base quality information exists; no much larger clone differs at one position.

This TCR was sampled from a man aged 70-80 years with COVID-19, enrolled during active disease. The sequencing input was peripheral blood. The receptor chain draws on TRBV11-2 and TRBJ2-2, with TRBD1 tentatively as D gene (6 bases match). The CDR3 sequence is CASSLDRGAGELFF. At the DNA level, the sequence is TGTGCCAGCAGCTTAGACAGGGGAGCCGGGGAGCTGTTTTTT.